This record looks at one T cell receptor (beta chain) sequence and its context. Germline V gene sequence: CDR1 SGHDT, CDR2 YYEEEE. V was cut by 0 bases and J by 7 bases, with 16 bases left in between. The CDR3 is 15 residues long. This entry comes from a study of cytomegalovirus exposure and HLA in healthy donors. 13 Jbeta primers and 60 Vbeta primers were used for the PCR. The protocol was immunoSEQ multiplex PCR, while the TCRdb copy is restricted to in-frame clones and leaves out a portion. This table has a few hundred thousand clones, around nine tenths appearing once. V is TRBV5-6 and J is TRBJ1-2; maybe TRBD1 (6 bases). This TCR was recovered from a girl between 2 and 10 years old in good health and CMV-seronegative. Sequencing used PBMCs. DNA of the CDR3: TGTGCCAGCAGCTTGGGGGCGGGGGCGGTGACTGGCTACACCTTC. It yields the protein CASSLGAGAVTGYTF.